This T cell receptor beta chain is from a study of tumor and adjacent non-tumor tissue in lung cancer. Study-level information: The cohort had approximately 12 adenocarcinoma, a couple of squamous cell and 1 small cell patients.

Germline loops: CDR1 MNHNY, CDR2 SVGAGI (reference sequence). The CDR3 runs 12 residues. The germline V and J ends were trimmed by 7 bases and 5 bases, with 11 bases remaining between them. The library came from three nested PCR rounds adapted from ARM-PCR protocols. From the multiplex PCR reads, TCRdb called clonotypes with MiXCR, one entry per CDR3 protein. The sample records over 60,000 distinct CDR3 sequences, around 85% being singletons. This sample's RNA came from whole unsorted tissue. Comment on this clonotype: A much larger clone sits a single nucleotide away, making a read error possible. The conserved closing phenylalanine or tryptophan is absent in this CDR3, likely reflecting a read error.

This clonotype was obtained from a woman between 45 and 65 years old with non-small cell lung cancer. Material for sequencing was lung tumor tissue. The chain combines TRBV6-6 with TRBJ1-1, with D possibly being TRBD1 (5 bases). The CDR3 DNA reads TGTGCCAGCAAGGGGATCAATACTGAAGCTTTCTCT. Protein: CASKGINTEAFS.